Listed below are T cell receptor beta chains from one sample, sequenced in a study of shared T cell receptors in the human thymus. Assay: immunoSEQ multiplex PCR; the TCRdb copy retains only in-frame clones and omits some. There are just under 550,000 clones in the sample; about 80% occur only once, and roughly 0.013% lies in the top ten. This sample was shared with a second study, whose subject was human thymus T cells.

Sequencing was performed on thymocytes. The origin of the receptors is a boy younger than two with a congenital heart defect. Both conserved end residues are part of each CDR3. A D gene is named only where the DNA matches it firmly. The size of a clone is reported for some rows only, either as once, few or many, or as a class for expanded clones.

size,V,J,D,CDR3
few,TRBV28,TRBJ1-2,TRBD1,CASSWGQGVGYTF
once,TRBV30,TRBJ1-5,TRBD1,CAWGTANSNQPQHF
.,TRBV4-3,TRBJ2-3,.,CASSQAKSPSTDTQYF
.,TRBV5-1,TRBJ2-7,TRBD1,CASNLGQGQSSYEQYF
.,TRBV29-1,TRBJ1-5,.,CSVGSGRGQPQHF
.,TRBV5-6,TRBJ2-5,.,CASSLVAEETQYF
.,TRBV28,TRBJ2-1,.,CASNADSWQGGNEQFF
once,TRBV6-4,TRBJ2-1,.,CASSDTLSSYNEQFF
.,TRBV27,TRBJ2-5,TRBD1,CASSSANRTGVCETQYF
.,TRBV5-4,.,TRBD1,CASNLQGAYEQYF
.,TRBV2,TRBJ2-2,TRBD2,CASSGTSGIGGELFF
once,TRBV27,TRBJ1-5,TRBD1,CASSLMTGGNQPQHF
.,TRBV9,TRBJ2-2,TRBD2,CASSGPQRGNTGELFF
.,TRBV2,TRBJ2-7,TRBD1,CASGLDRDDYEQYF
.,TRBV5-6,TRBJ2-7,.,CASSTDRPYEQYF
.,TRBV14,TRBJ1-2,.,CASSPRQEEDYGYTF
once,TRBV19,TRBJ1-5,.,CASRESRARCCNQPQHF
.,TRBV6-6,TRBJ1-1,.,CASSYGGWSSEAFF
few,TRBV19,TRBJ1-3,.,CASSIGTGFWSSGNTIYF
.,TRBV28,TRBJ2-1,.,CASSFEKRSNEQFF
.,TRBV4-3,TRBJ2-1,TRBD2,CASSQGQLAFPYNEQFF
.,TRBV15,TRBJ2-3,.,CATSREASTDTQYF
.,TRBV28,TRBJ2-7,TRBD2,CASSQAGGTYEQYF
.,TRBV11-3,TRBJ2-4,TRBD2,CASSLDLRGNIQYF
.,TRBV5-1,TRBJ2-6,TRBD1,CASSLQGAGGANVLTF
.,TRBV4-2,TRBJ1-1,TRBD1,CASSGPQGETEAFF
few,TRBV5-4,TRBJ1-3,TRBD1,CASSTRDRTSSGNTIYF
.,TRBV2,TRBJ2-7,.,CAGRQGLFSYEQYF
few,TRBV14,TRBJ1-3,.,CASSRRWQGNTIYF
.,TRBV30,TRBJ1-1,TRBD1,CAWSGDRVNTEAFF
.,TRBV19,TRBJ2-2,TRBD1,CASSIEESRGRNTGELFF
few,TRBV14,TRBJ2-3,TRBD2,CASSMGLPRQYF
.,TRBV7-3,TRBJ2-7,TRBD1,CASSRWDRVPYEQYF
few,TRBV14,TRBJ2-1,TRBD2,CASSLTGASGSDEQFF
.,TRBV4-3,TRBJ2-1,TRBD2,CASSQGISGKWFF
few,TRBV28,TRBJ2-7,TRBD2,CASSYGTSGRYEQYF
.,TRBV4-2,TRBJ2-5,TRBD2,CASSQDSGRLGKETQYF
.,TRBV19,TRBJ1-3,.,CASSVSGNTIYF
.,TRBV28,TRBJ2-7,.,CASSSSDSLGQYF
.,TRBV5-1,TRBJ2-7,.,CASSWALASTYEQYF
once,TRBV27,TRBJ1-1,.,CASSGRPKTEAFF
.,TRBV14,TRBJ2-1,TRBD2,CASSQPGLAGGSYNEQFF
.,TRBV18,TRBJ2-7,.,CASSVGQGPSGEQYF